This T cell receptor (beta chain) was sequenced in a study of graft-versus-host responses after intestinal transplantation. Study-level background: In this cohort, recipients had multivisceral, liver-intestinal, or isolated intestinal transplants. Recipients across the board were started on anti-thymocyte globulin induction, then kept on tacrolimus and steroids for about three years.

The table came from immunoSEQ multiplex PCR; TCRdb's copy has only in-frame clones and leaves some out. The sample consists of roughly 90,000 clones, just over 90% of them appearing once. To note about this clone: What it binds is not known.

Study-level findings and limits: Detection of GvH clones occurred in recipient marrow, and some had their first appearance in ileum or blood. Allografts of one patient group, those with graft-donor T cell macrochimerism, had high graft-versus-host to host-versus-graft clonal ratios.

The CDR3 is 17 amino acids. Germline lookup yields CDR1 SGHDT and CDR2 YYEEEE. Trimming took 2 bases from V and 4 from J; bases not matched to a gene: 8. The input for sequencing was unstimulated CD8+ T cells sorted from spleen or lymph node cells, taken before intestinal transplant. This receptor was identified in a human donor who received an intestinal transplant. The rearrangement links TRBV5-6 to TRBJ2-3; TRBD1 matches 12 bases. CDR3 protein: CASSFLGGQGASDTQYF. The CDR3 DNA follows: TGTGCCAGCAGCTTTTTAGGGGGACAGGGGGCATCAGATACGCAGTATTTT. The variable domain in full, completed from reference TRBV5-6 and TRBJ2-3, reads DAGVTQSPTHLIKTRGQQVTLRCSPKSGHDTVSWYQQALGQGPQFIFQYYEEEERQRGNFPDRFSGHQFPNYSSELNVNALLLGDSALYLCASSFLGGQGASDTQYFGPGTRLTVL.